Listed below are T cell receptor beta chains from one sample, sequenced in a study of T cell clones after liver transplantation. Sequencing was performed with immunoSEQ multiplex PCR; in TCRdb, only in-frame clones are kept and a portion is missing. This sample has 68,000 or so clones, with about 80% found just once. Sample: CD4+ T cells from blood, taken before liver transplant. The source of these receptors is a human donor who received a liver transplant. Both conserved end residues are part of each CDR3. The D gene is left open where the match is weak. The size entry is marked missing in some rows and otherwise reads once, few, many or a size class.

>NA|16|TRBJ2-5|NA|TRBV5-1
TGCGCCAGCAGCTTGGTCTCTTCGTACGAGGGGGAGACCCAGTACTTC
CASSLVSSYEGETQYF
>NA|15|TRBJ2-4|NA|TRBV27
TGTGCCAGCAGTTGCGGCTTTCTAGCCAAAAACATTCAGTACTTC
CASSCGFLAKNIQYF
>NA|14|TRBJ1-4|NA|TRBV28
TGTGCCAGCAGTTCCAACCAACTGGACCAAAAACTGTTTTTT
CASSSNQLDQKLFF
>NA|12|TRBJ2-4|TRBD1|TRBV14
TGTGCCAGCAGCATTTACAGGGGCCGTGAGTACTTC
CASSIYRGREYF
>NA|15|TRBJ1-1|TRBD1|TRBV19
TGTGCCAGTACCCCGGACAGGGAAGTGAACACTGAAGCTTTCTTT
CASTPDREVNTEAFF
>NA|12|TRBJ2-3|NA|TRBV7-2
TGTGCCAGCAGGTTAAACACAGATACGCAGTATTTT
CASRLNTDTQYF
>NA|20|TRBJ1-5|TRBD1|TRBV19
TGTGCCAGTAGTGCTGGACAGGGGCTCGGCCCTCTATCGAGCAATCAGCCCCAGCATTTT
CASSAGQGLGPLSSNQPQHF
>once|14|TRBJ1-4|NA|TRBV28
TGTGCCAGCAGTTCCTCGGGGGGAGGTGAAAAACTGTTTTTT
CASSSSGGGEKLFF
>NA|11|TRBJ2-7|NA|TRBV20-1
TGCAGTGGTGGGGTGCTCCACGAGCAGTACTTC
CSGGVLHEQYF
>few|14|TRBJ1-2|TRBD1|TRBV28
TGTGCCAGCAGTACCTACAGGGGGAACTATGGCTACACCTTC
CASSTYRGNYGYTF
>NA|20|TRBJ2-3|NA|TRBV4-1
TGCGCCAGCAGCCAAGATATCAACTTAGGTTGGGTGGGGGGCACAGATACGCAGTATTTT
CASSQDINLGWVGGTDTQYF
>NA|16|TRBJ2-3|NA|TRBV7-8
TGTGCCAGCAGCTTAGTAGGCCGGGGGCGCACAGATACGCAGTATTTT
CASSLVGRGRTDTQYF
>NA|13|TRBJ2-5|NA|TRBV9
TGTGCCAGCAGCATCAGGGGTCAGGAGACCCAGTACTTC
CASSIRGQETQYF
>many|13|TRBJ2-7|NA|TRBV10-1
TGCGCCAGCAGTCAAAACCCTGGCTACGAGCAGTACTTC
CASSQNPGYEQYF
>NA|14|TRBJ2-7|TRBD2|TRBV7-9
TGTGCCAGCAGCTTAGTTTGGACCGGGGGGGAGCAGTACTTC
CASSLVWTGGEQYF
>NA|16|TRBJ2-3|NA|TRBV18
TGTGCCAGCTCACCACGGATCGCCAAGGGGGTGGATACGCAGTATTTT
CASSPRIAKGVDTQYF
>NA|14|TRBJ1-1|NA|TRBV9
TGTGCCAGCAGCGTAGGGAATATTGCCAGAGAAGCTTTCTTT
CASSVGNIAREAFF
>once|17|TRBJ2-6|TRBD2|TRBV5-4
TGTGCCAGCAGCGCCGGGACTAGCGGCCCCCGGGCCAACGTCCTGACTTTC
CASSAGTSGPRANVLTF
>NA|14|TRBJ2-7|NA|TRBV12-2
TGTGCAAGTCGCATACTAGCGGGAGGCTACGAGCAGTACTTC
CASRILAGGYEQYF
>NA|14|TRBJ2-5|TRBD1|TRBV5-4
TGTGCCAGCAGCCGCGGACAGGGGAGGGAGACCCAGTACTTC
CASSRGQGRETQYF
>NA|13|TRBJ1-1|TRBD1|TRBV18
TGTGCCAGCTCACCCAGACAGGGACCTGAAGCTTTCTTT
CASSPRQGPEAFF
>once|14|TRBJ2-7|TRBD2|TRBV5-1
TGCGCCAGCAGCTTGACTAGCGGATACTACGAGCAGTACTTC
CASSLTSGYYEQYF
>once|10|TRBJ1-5|NA|TRBV7-3
TGTGCCAGCAGCTTAATGCCCCAGCATTTT
CASSLMPQHF
>NA|18|TRBJ1-5|TRBD1|TRBV7-8
TGTGCCAGCAGCCCTATCCAGGGGGTTCGGGGGAGCAATCAGCCCCAGCATTTT
CASSPIQGVRGSNQPQHF
>few|13|TRBJ1-2|NA|TRBV18
TGTGCCAGCTCACCACCGGGGGACTATGGCTACACCTTC
CASSPPGDYGYTF
>NA|15|TRBJ1-1|NA|TRBV5-4
TGTGCCAGCAGCTCCCCCATACAGGGTAACACTGAAGCTTTCTTT
CASSSPIQGNTEAFF
>NA|13|TRBJ2-7|NA|TRBV6-1
TGTGCCACTTACGTCTCGGCTCACTACGAGCAGTACTTC
CATYVSAHYEQYF
>NA|13|TRBJ1-2|NA|TRBV2
TGTGCCAGCAGAGAAGGCCTGAACTATGGCTACACCTTC
CASREGLNYGYTF
>NA|14|TRBJ1-1|NA|TRBV6-6
TGTGCCAGCAGTTACGGGGCCCTGAACACTGAAGCTTTCTTT
CASSYGALNTEAFF
>NA|12|TRBJ1-1|NA|TRBV9
TGTGCCAGCAGCCCTTGGGGCACTGAAGCTTTCTTT
CASSPWGTEAFF
>few|13|TRBJ1-2|NA|TRBV6-5
TGTGCCAGCAGTTACAAGGCGGACTATGGCTACACCTTC
CASSYKADYGYTF
>NA|15|TRBJ2-3|TRBD2|TRBV30
TGTGCCTGGAGTAGGCCTAGCGGGAGAAGGGATACGCAGTATTTT
CAWSRPSGRRDTQYF
>NA|15|TRBJ1-5|NA|TRBV28
TGTGCCAGCAGTTATAACAGGGCATTCAATCAGCCCCAGCATTTT
CASSYNRAFNQPQHF
>NA|17|TRBJ2-6|NA|TRBV6-1
TGTGCCAGCAGTGAAAGGGGGGTTACCTCTGGGGCCAACGTCCTGACTTTC
CASSERGVTSGANVLTF
>NA|15|TRBJ2-1|TRBD2|TRBV19
TGTGCCAGTAGTTCACTAGCGGGAGTGAACAATGAGCAGTTCTTC
CASSSLAGVNNEQFF
>once|16|TRBJ2-6|NA|TRBV19
TGTGCCAGTAGCCTTCTTGGAGTGGCTGGGGCCAACGTCCTGACTTTC
CASSLLGVAGANVLTF
>NA|14|TRBJ2-1|NA|TRBV2
TGTGCCAGCAGTGATGGACGGTTCTACAATGAGCAGTTCTTC
CASSDGRFYNEQFF
>NA|15|TRBJ1-1|TRBD1|TRBV27
TGTGCCAGCACCGAATCAGGACAGGGATGGACTGAAGCTTTCTTT
CASTESGQGWTEAFF
>NA|16|TRBJ1-2|NA|TRBV4-3
TGCGCCAGCAGCCAAGATCGCAACAGGAGAGGTTATGGCTACACCTTC
CASSQDRNRRGYGYTF
>NA|14|TRBJ2-5|TRBD2|TRBV6-5
TGTGCCGCCCGGCTTAGCGGGAGTGAAGAGACCCAGTACTTC
CAARLSGSEETQYF
>once|14|TRBJ1-4|NA|TRBV2
TGTGCCAGCAGGAGGTTGAGCTCTGGGGAAAAACTGTTTTTT
CASRRLSSGEKLFF
>few|14|TRBJ1-2|NA|TRBV19
TGTGCCAGTAGTATAGGGGGCAGTAACTATGGCTACACCTTC
CASSIGGSNYGYTF
>NA|14|TRBJ1-1|NA|TRBV28
TGTGCCAGCAGTCAGAGGTACGTGAACACTGAAGCTTTCTTT
CASSQRYVNTEAFF
>once|14|TRBJ2-7|NA|TRBV2
TGTGCCAGCAGCCAAGGACCCATCGAGTACGAGCAGTACTTC
CASSQGPIEYEQYF
>NA|12|TRBJ1-2|NA|TRBV6-5
TGTGCCAGCAGTTATAAGGGGAAGGGCTACACCTTC
CASSYKGKGYTF
>NA|15|TRBJ2-7|NA|TRBV6-4
TGTGCCAGCAGCCAGGTAGCCGGAGGTTCCTACGAGCAGTACTTC
CASSQVAGGSYEQYF
>NA|16|TRBJ2-7|NA|TRBV6-1
TGTGCCAGCAGTGAAGGGAGGTACTCAAGCTCCTACGAGCAGTACTTC
CASSEGRYSSSYEQYF
>NA|13|TRBJ2-5|NA|TRBV7-7
TGTGCTAGCAGCCTTCGACAGCTAGAGACCCAGTACTTC
CASSLRQLETQYF
>NA|14|TRBJ1-5|TRBD1|TRBV19
TGTGCCAGTAACCTGGGACAGGGGAACCAGCCCCAGCATTTT
CASNLGQGNQPQHF
>NA|15|TRBJ2-7|TRBD1|TRBV4-1
TGCGCCAGCAGCGGCACCGGGACAGGGTCCTACGAGCAGTACTTC
CASSGTGTGSYEQYF
>once|13|TRBJ1-2|TRBD1|TRBV18
TGTGCCAGCTCCGCGGGACAGGACTATGGCTACACCTTC
CASSAGQDYGYTF
>NA|13|TRBJ1-1|NA|TRBV6-1
TGTGCCAGCAATCGACAGCCGAACACTGAAGCTTTCTTT
CASNRQPNTEAFF
>few|16|TRBJ2-3|NA|TRBV4-1
TGCGCCAGCAGCCAAGTGGGAGGTCTGACGGCAGATACGCAGTATTTT
CASSQVGGLTADTQYF
>NA|18|TRBJ2-2|TRBD2|TRBV19
TGTGCCAGTAGTATATTTCGAGGAGCGGGAGCGAGGGGCGGGGAGCTGTTTTTT
CASSIFRGAGARGGELFF
>once|16|TRBJ2-3|NA|TRBV5-1
TGCGCCAGCAGCTTCACCCCGGGAGAAAAAGGAGATACGCAGTATTTT
CASSFTPGEKGDTQYF